The 26 T cell receptor beta chains presented below share a single source sample, sequenced in a study of cytomegalovirus exposure and HLA in healthy donors. Vbeta (60) and Jbeta (13) primers were used in the PCR. The data were produced by immunoSEQ multiplex PCR, yet TCRdb's version contains in-frame clones alone and is incomplete. Counted here are approximately 300,000 clones, around 80% occurring once; the ten biggest clones make up approximately 0.3%. The sequenced sample was PBMCs. The source of these receptors is a girl aged 2-10 years in good health and CMV-seronegative.

The rearrangement links TRBV4-1 to TRBJ2-7; 8 bases line up with TRBD1. Germline CDR1 and CDR2: MGHRA and YSYEKL. The CDR3 loop spans 16 amino acids. V lost 0 bases, J lost 1 base, and 5 bases stayed unmatched. CDR3 sequence reads: CASSQETGVPSYEQYF. CDR3 nucleotide sequence: TGCGCCAGCAGCCAAGAGACAGGGGTTCCATCCTACGAGCAGTACTTC.

This sequence joins TRBV13 and TRBJ2-7; D perhaps matches TRBD1 (6 bases). Trimming removed 3 bases at V and 1 base at J, with 13 bases between. Per germline, CDR1 PRHDT and CDR2 FYEKMQ (reference sequence). The CDR3 totals 15 residues. The DNA for the CDR3 is TGTGCCAGCAGCTTTCAGGGGTCCCGATCCTACGAGCAGTACTTC. As protein: CASSFQGSRSYEQYF.

J is TRBJ1-6 and V is TRBV6-5; a possible D gene is TRBD1 (5 bases). The CDR3 length is 12 residues. The germline V and J ends were trimmed by 5 bases and 11 bases, with 10 bases remaining between them. CDR1 MNHEY and CDR2 SVGAGI come from the germline V gene. The CDR3 spells CASSGQNAPLHF. The CDR3 bases are TGTGCCAGCAGTGGACAAAATGCACCCCTCCACTTT.

The chain links TRBV19 to TRBJ2-7, with 11 bases fitting TRBD2. The length of the CDR3 is 16 residues. CDR1 and CDR2 from the germline V gene are LNHDA and SQIVND (reference sequence). V shed 5 bases, J shed 3 bases, and the junction held 9 bases outside the gene matches. Here the CDR3 DNA reads TGTGCCAGTAGTGCAGGGACTAGCGGCCCATTCTACGAGCAGTACTTC. It codes for CASSAGTSGPFYEQYF.

This chain links TRBV9 with TRBJ1-1; D is undetermined. Trimming left V 4 bases short and J 10 bases short, with 17 bases between. This CDR3 has 13 residues. Germline V gives CDR1 SGDLS, CDR2 YYNGEE. CDR3 sequence: CASSPWASAGAFF. DNA of the CDR3: TGTGCCAGCAGCCCCTGGGCCTCAGCGGGAGCTTTCTTT.

The V call is TRBV28, the J call TRBJ1-2; possible D gene TRBD1, 6 bases. CDR3 size: 12 residues. Trimming removed 3 bases from V and 8 bases from J, with 10 bases in between. Germline CDR1 reads MDHEN; CDR2 reads SYDVKM. The CDR3 region is CASSFADRGYTF. CDR3 nucleotides: TGTGCCAGCAGTTTCGCCGACAGGGGCTACACCTTC.

This clone was detected only once. The chain couples TRBV29-1 to TRBJ2-2; possible D gene TRBD1, 7 bases. V gave up 4 bases and J gave up 6 bases, with 12 bases separating them. Looked up from germline, CDR1 is SQVTM and CDR2 is ANQGSEA. The CDR3 spans 13 residues. In nucleotides, the CDR3 is TGCAGCGTTGGGCAGGGGGGAGCCGGGGAGCTGTTTTTT. This gives the protein CSVGQGGAGELFF.

The chain has TRBV9 and TRBJ2-3; a weak D match, TRBD2 (6 bases). Between the trimmed V and J ends, which lost 3 bases and 2 bases, there was a span of 16 bases. This CDR3 contains 16 residues. CDR1 and CDR2 from the germline V gene are SGDLS and YYNGEE. The CDR3 DNA is TGTGCCAGCAGCGCCGGGAACGGGGGAACCACAGATACGCAGTATTTT. Protein sequence: CASSAGNGGTTDTQYF.

The rearrangement uses TRBV7-3 and TRBJ2-2, with unresolved D. Trimming cost V 5 bases and J 5 bases, with 9 bases left between them. CDR1 is SGHTA, CDR2 FQGTGA, per germline. CDR3 length: 13 amino acids. CDR3 sequence reads: CASSSVVTGELFF. The CDR3 bases are TGTGCCAGCAGCAGCGTAGTGACCGGGGAGCTGTTTTTT.

The chain employs TRBV6-5 and TRBJ2-7; 10 nucleotides match TRBD1. V lost 0 bases to trimming and J lost 3 bases; unmatched junction nucleotides: 5. CDR3 length equals 16 residues. CDR1 and CDR2 from the germline V gene are MNHEY and SVGAGI. CDR3 bases: TGTGCCAGCAGTTACTCTCTTTGGGACAGGGGCTACGAGCAGTACTTC. Its protein product is CASSYSLWDRGYEQYF.

The chain recombines TRBV28 with TRBJ2-7; TRBD1 matches 7 bases. J was trimmed by 2 bases and V by 5 bases; bases with no gene match: 12. Germline lookup yields CDR1 MDHEN and CDR2 SYDVKM. The CDR3 has 16 amino acids. The DNA for the CDR3 is TGTGCCAGCAGTACCACAGGGGAAGGCTCCCCCTACGAGCAGTACTTC. Translation: CASSTTGEGSPYEQYF.

The rearrangement links TRBV28 to TRBJ1-1; D is possibly TRBD1 (6 bases). The V gene lost 6 bases and the J gene lost 3 bases, with 20 bases spanning the gap. Per the germline V gene, CDR1 is MDHEN and CDR2 is SYDVKM. The CDR3 extends over 16 amino acids. The CDR3: CASSQSAIYRDTEAFF. The CDR3 nucleotides are TGTGCCAGCAGCCAATCCGCTATCTACAGGGACACTGAAGCTTTCTTT.

The chain couples TRBV5-6 to TRBJ1-5; weak D call: TRBD1 (6 bases). The CDR3 has 18 residues. Deletions cut 0 bases from V and 0 bases from J, with 16 bases between. Germline V gene lookup returns CDR1 SGHDT and CDR2 YYEEEE. The CDR3 DNA follows: TGTGCCAGCAGCTTGGGACAGGCTGTCTTTGATAGCAATCAGCCCCAGCATTTT. Amino acid sequence: CASSLGQAVFDSNQPQHF.

This clone showed up just a few times. The chain combines TRBV6-5 with TRBJ1-5; 7 nucleotides match TRBD1. Germline V gene sequence: CDR1 MNHEY, CDR2 SVGAGI. V shed 5 bases, J shed 4 bases, and the junction held 5 bases outside the gene matches. The CDR3 is 14 amino acids. CDR3 amino acids: CASSEGGENQPQHF. CDR3 nucleotides: TGTGCCAGCAGTGAAGGGGGCGAAAATCAGCCCCAGCATTTT.

The chain is built from TRBV5-1 and TRBJ2-4; 8 bases line up with TRBD2. Trimming at V came to 6 bases and at J to 8 bases, leaving 7 bases not matched to a gene. Germline V CDR1 and CDR2: SGHRS, YFSETQ. The CDR3 length is 13 residues. CDR3 residues: CASTSGPGDIQYF. The CDR3 DNA is TGCGCCAGCACTAGCGGGCCAGGGGACATTCAGTACTTC.

The CDR3 sequence: CASSYEVLDTF. CDR3 nucleotide sequence: TGTGCCAGCAGTTATGAGGTTCTAGACACCTTC. The chain recombines TRBV2 with TRBJ1-2; the D is unclear. The CDR3 contains 11 residues. V shed 5 bases and J shed 12 bases, with 13 bases lying between them. Germline assignment: CDR1 SNHLY and CDR2 FYNNEI. Together with reference TRBV2 and TRBJ1-2, the CDR3 gives the full variable domain: EPEVTQTPSHQVTQMGQEVILRCVPISNHLYFYWYRQILGQKVEFLVSFYNNEISEKSEIFDDQFSVERPDGSNFTLKIRSTKLEDSAMYFCASSYEVLDTFGSGTRLTVV.

The rearrangement uses TRBV27 and TRBJ1-6; D may be TRBD1 (6 bases). Germline V gene data show CDR1 as MNHEY and CDR2 as SMNVEV (reference sequence). The ends were cut back, 4 bases at V and 13 bases at J, with 17 bases in the middle. The CDR3 is 14 amino acids. The CDR3, as DNA: TGTGCCAGCAGTTCAATACAGGGTTTGTGGCCCCTCCACTTT. Residues: CASSSIQGLWPLHF.

The V gene is TRBV6-5, the J gene TRBJ1-5, with D perhaps matching TRBD1 (6 bases). Germline loops: CDR1 MNHEY, CDR2 SVGAGI. The V and J ends lost 6 bases and 4 bases respectively, with 13 bases between them. This CDR3 has 14 residues. The CDR3 DNA follows: TGTGCCAGCAGCCCCGGACAGAGAAATCAGCCCCAGCATTTT. Protein: CASSPGQRNQPQHF.

The genes are TRBV12-5 and TRBJ2-3; TRBD2 matches 10 bases. The CDR3 loop spans 18 amino acids. Germline CDR1 reads LGHNT; CDR2 reads FRNRAP. Germline trimming cut 3 bases from V and 6 bases from J; bases unmatched to any gene: 15. CDR3 sequence: CASGLAGLARLGVDTQYF. CDR3 nucleotides: TGTGCTAGTGGTTTAGCGGGACTAGCGCGATTAGGAGTGGATACGCAGTATTTT. The variable domain in full, completed from reference TRBV12-5 and TRBJ2-3, reads DARVTQTPRHKVTEMGQEVTMRCQPILGHNTVFWYRQTMMQGLELLAYFRNRAPLDDSGMPKDRFSAEMPDATLATLKIQPSEPRDSAVYFCASGLAGLARLGVDTQYFGPGTRLTVL.

The chain has TRBV7-9 and TRBJ2-2; TRBD2 is a possible D gene (5 bases). The V gene's germline CDR1 is SEHNR and CDR2 FQNEAQ (reference sequence). This CDR3 is 13 amino acids long. V dropped 9 bases and J dropped 0 bases, with 8 bases sitting between them. The CDR3 loop reads CARAGTNTGELFF. The CDR3 coding sequence is TGTGCCAGGGCCGGGACGAACACCGGGGAGCTGTTTTTT.

J is TRBJ1-4 and V is TRBV9, with 7 positions matching TRBD1. The CDR3 sequence is 14 residues long. Germline V gives CDR1 SGDLS, CDR2 YYNGEE. With V trimmed by 0 bases and J by 5 bases, 1 base remained unmatched. The CDR3 sequence is CASSVGQGNEKLFF. The DNA of the CDR3 is TGTGCCAGCAGCGTAGGACAGGGAAATGAAAAACTGTTTTTT.

The chain couples TRBV28 to TRBJ1-5, with D possibly being TRBD1 (6 bases). This CDR3 has 15 residues. Germline-derived CDR1 and CDR2 are MDHEN and SYDVKM. V dropped 7 bases and J dropped 6 bases, with 19 bases sitting between them. The CDR3 region is CASIYGQGIIQPQHF. CDR3 DNA sequence: TGTGCCAGCATATATGGGCAGGGGATAATTCAGCCCCAGCATTTT.

The rearrangement uses TRBV6-1 and TRBJ1-1, with 8 bases aligning to TRBD1. CDR3 length: 14 amino acids. From germline, CDR1 is MNHNS and CDR2 SASEGT. V gave up 4 bases and J gave up 5 bases; unmatched junction bases: 6. In DNA form, the CDR3 reads TGTGCCAGCAGTGGGGACAGGTCGGGGACTGAAGCTTTCTTT. This codes for CASSGDRSGTEAFF.

CDR3 amino acids: CASSLETASTDTQYF. In nucleotides, the CDR3 is TGTGCCAGCAGCTTGGAGACGGCTAGCACAGATACGCAGTATTTT. This chain uses TRBV11-2 with TRBJ2-3; D is unresolved. The CDR3 contains 15 residues. The V gene lost 3 bases and the J gene lost 0 bases, with 10 bases spanning the gap. Germline values: CDR1 SGHAT, CDR2 FQNNGV.

V and J are TRBV18 and TRBJ1-1; possible D gene TRBD1, 6 bases. Germline V CDR1 and CDR2: KGHSH, LQKENI. V lost 8 bases to trimming and J lost 1 base, with 11 bases between them. This CDR3 has 13 amino acids. This chain's CDR3 is CASTKTGNTEAFF. Written as DNA, the CDR3 is TGTGCCAGCACTAAGACAGGGAACACTGAAGCTTTCTTT.

The CDR3 DNA follows: TGTGCCAGCAGCTTCGGCAGGGGAAACTATGGCTACACCTTC. Translated, it gives CASSFGRGNYGYTF. The V call is TRBV7-9, the J call TRBJ1-2; TRBD1 might be the D (6 bases). Germline CDR1 reads SEHNR; CDR2 reads FQNEAQ (reference sequence). Trimming shortened V by 3 bases and J by 2 bases, and 10 bases separated the two germline ends. The CDR3 contains 14 residues. The full variable domain, completed using reference TRBV7-9 and TRBJ1-2, is DTGVSQNPRHKITKRGQNVTFRCDPISEHNRLYWYRQTLGQGPEFLTYFQNEAQLEKSRLLSDRFSAERPKGSFSTLEIQRTEQGDSAMYLCASSFGRGNYGYTFGSGTRLTVV.